The 28 T cell receptor beta chains below come from one sample, sequenced in a study of shared clonotypes between healthy human individuals. Profiling relied on immunoSEQ multiplex PCR, and the TCRdb table lists in-frame clones only, not all of them. The sample records about 1.1 million clones, around 77% being singletons. The source material was memory CD4+ T cells from PBMCs. Subset meaning: CD45RA-negative fraction. These receptors were collected from a man aged 18-30 years in good health. Some clones in this sample may be carry-over from other donors' samples.

To note about this clone: Different DNA sequences within this sample yield the same CDR3. The chain uses TRBV15 and TRBJ1-3, with D hard to call. The V gene's germline CDR1 is LNHNV and CDR2 YYDKDF (reference sequence). This CDR3 is 14 amino acids long. Deletions cut 1 base from V and 1 base from J, with 5 bases between. CDR3 nucleotide sequence: TGTGCCACCAGCAGAGTCGGGTCTGGAAACACCATATATTTT. Encoded protein: CATSRVGSGNTIYF.

CDR3 nucleotides: TGTGCCAGCAGTCCCGGCATGAGTTTGTACTTC. It translates to CASSPGMSLYF. The rearrangement joins TRBV27 to TRBJ2-5; D not certain. The CDR3 has 11 amino acids. Trimming left V 5 bases short and J 13 bases short, with 14 bases between. Germline-derived CDR1 and CDR2 are MNHEY and SMNVEV (reference sequence).

This clone was counted at least ten times. The V call is TRBV28, the J call TRBJ2-3; TRBD2 matches 7 bases. V dropped 2 bases and J dropped 4; count of bases not matched to a gene: 12. The CDR3 is 17 residues long. CDR1 is MDHEN, CDR2 SYDVKM, per germline. The CDR3 protein is CASSLPLRWGGADTQYF. For the CDR3, the DNA is TGTGCCAGCAGTTTACCCCTCCGGTGGGGGGGGGCAGATACGCAGTATTTT.

The genes are TRBV7-2 and TRBJ1-4; D perhaps matches TRBD1 (6 bases). Germline loops: CDR1 SGHTA, CDR2 FQGNSA. This CDR3 spans 14 amino acids. V was trimmed by 5 bases and J by 7 bases, leaving 14 bases between them. The CDR3 reads CASSRGGLGEKLFF. CDR3 DNA: TGTGCCAGCAGCCGGGGGGGCTTGGGTGAAAAACTGTTTTTT.

The genes are TRBV29-1 and TRBJ2-1; perhaps TRBD2 as D (5 bases). This CDR3 comprises 16 residues. V was trimmed by 4 bases and J by 0 bases, leaving 16 bases between them. Germline-derived CDR1 and CDR2 are SQVTM and ANQGSEA. CDR3 region: CSVGGSSPSSYNEQFF. The CDR3 region has the DNA TGCAGCGTTGGAGGTTCTAGCCCCAGCTCCTACAATGAGCAGTTCTTC.

The rearrangement joins TRBV5-1 to TRBJ2-1; D not certain. V was cut by 1 base and J by 7 bases, with 18 bases left in between. The CDR3 has 16 amino acids. In germline, CDR1 is SGHRS, CDR2 YFSETQ. The DNA of the CDR3 is TGCGCCAGCAGCTTGTTGCTTCCCCCACCCGTGAATGAGCAGTTCTTC. It codes for CASSLLLPPPVNEQFF.

This clone has just one count. The chain carries TRBV10-1 and TRBJ1-1; the D gene is possibly TRBD1 (6 bases). The CDR3 spans 13 residues. CDR1 and CDR2 (germline): WNHNN, SYGVQD (reference sequence). V lost 2 bases and J lost 3, with 7 bases in between. CDR3 loop: CASSENRDTEAFF. CDR3 sequence (DNA): TGCGCCAGCAGTGAGAACAGGGACACTGAAGCTTTCTTT.

J is TRBJ1-6 and V is TRBV30, with D tentatively TRBD1 (6 bases). V lost 2 bases, J lost 6 bases, and 11 bases lay in between. This CDR3 has 14 residues. Germline V gene lookup returns CDR1 GTSNPN and CDR2 SVGIG (reference sequence). The CDR3 protein is CAWSWGAANSPLHF. The DNA for the CDR3 is TGTGCCTGGAGTTGGGGGGCGGCTAATTCACCCCTCCACTTT.

The chain combines TRBV18 with TRBJ1-2, with a tentative D call TRBD1 (5 bases). Trimming took 4 bases from V and 3 from J, leaving 15 bases between them. This CDR3 comprises 15 residues. Germline CDR1 reads KGHSH; CDR2 reads LQKENI. CDR3 sequence reads: CASSRTRTSDYGYTF. The CDR3 region has the DNA TGTGCCAGCTCACGGACACGTACTTCTGACTATGGCTACACCTTC.

The chain uses TRBV25-1 and TRBJ1-2, with a weak D call TRBD1 (5 bases). Between the trimmed V and J ends, which lost 5 bases and 8 bases, there was a span of 21 bases. In germline, CDR1 is MGHDK, CDR2 SYGVNS. This CDR3 region has 15 residues. The CDR3: CASSFGAEGPSGYTF. CDR3 bases: TGTGCCAGCAGTTTCGGGGCAGAAGGGCCATCCGGCTACACCTTC.

The CDR3 protein is CASSYGLGSYEQYF. CDR3 DNA: TGTGCCAGCAGTTACGGACTAGGTTCCTACGAGCAGTACTTC. The chain is built from TRBV6-5 and TRBJ2-7; 7 nucleotides line up with TRBD2. This CDR3 has 14 residues. After removal of 2 bases from V and 1 base from J, the junction contained 2 bases not matched to a gene. From germline, CDR1 is MNHEY and CDR2 SVGAGI.

The J gene is TRBJ2-3, the V gene TRBV27, with a possible D match to TRBD1 (6 bases). Germline CDR1 MNHEY, CDR2 SMNVEV (reference sequence). The CDR3 is 13 residues long. Trimming removed 6 bases from V and 4 bases from J, with 11 bases in between. This CDR3 is CASRGWGPDTQYF. As DNA, the CDR3 is TGTGCCAGCAGGGGGTGGGGGCCAGATACGCAGTATTTT.

This clone came up a few times. The gene calls are TRBV30 and TRBJ2-1; no definite D call. Germline V gene data show CDR1 as GTSNPN and CDR2 as SVGIG (reference sequence). V lost 1 base, J lost 8 bases, and 6 bases lay in between. CDR3 length: 11 residues. The CDR3 DNA follows: TGTGCCTGGAGTGGCCTTGATGAGCAGTTCTTC. This codes for CAWSGLDEQFF.

With respect to this clone: The sample contains more than one DNA sequence encoding this CDR3. The chain joins TRBV7-9 to TRBJ1-2; D not resolved. The germline CDR1 and CDR2 sequences are SEHNR and FQNEAQ (reference sequence). This CDR3 spans 13 amino acids. With 1 base removed from V and 8 bases from J, the gap between germline ends came to 11 bases. The CDR3 sequence: CASSLDGVGGYTF. The CDR3 DNA follows: TGTGCCAGCAGCTTAGATGGGGTTGGCGGCTACACCTTC.

The gene calls are TRBV7-2 and TRBJ1-1; TRBD1 is a possible D gene (6 bases). There are 15 residues in the CDR3. Germline lookup yields CDR1 SGHTA and CDR2 FQGNSA. V dropped 0 bases and J dropped 7 bases, with 15 bases sitting between them. The CDR3 sequence: CASSLARLGANEAFF. The CDR3 DNA sequence: TGTGCCAGCAGCTTAGCTCGCTTGGGGGCCAATGAAGCTTTCTTT.

J is TRBJ2-2 and V is TRBV6-5; tentative D call: TRBD1 (5 bases). The CDR3 covers 14 residues. CDR1 is MNHEY, CDR2 SVGAGI, per germline. V was pared by 6 bases and J by 1 base, with 9 bases between. CDR3 coding DNA: TGTGCCAGCAGAGCAGGGTTGAACACCGGGGAGCTGTTTTTT. The encoded protein is CASRAGLNTGELFF.

This chain links TRBV6-1 with TRBJ2-7; weak D call: TRBD1 (5 bases). The V gene lost 3 bases and the J gene lost 0 bases, with 9 bases spanning the gap. Germline CDR1 reads MNHNS; CDR2 reads SASEGT. This CDR3 is 14 amino acids long. The CDR3: CASSEAGISYEQYF. The CDR3 DNA reads as TGTGCCAGCAGTGAGGCAGGGATCTCCTACGAGCAGTACTTC.

The chain carries TRBV6-1 and TRBJ2-7, with 9 bases fitting TRBD2. The CDR3 length is 14 residues. Germline loops: CDR1 MNHNS, CDR2 SASEGT. The trim removed 5 bases at V and 6 bases at J, leaving 8 bases unmatched. In DNA, the CDR3 is TGTGCCAGCAGTAGGATTAGCGGGAGAACCGAGCAGTACTTC. Translation: CASSRISGRTEQYF.

V and J are TRBV30 and TRBJ2-3; D not certain. This CDR3 comprises 14 residues. Germline loops: CDR1 GTSNPN, CDR2 SVGIG (reference sequence). V was trimmed by 4 bases and J by 2 bases, leaving 13 bases between them. The chain's CDR3 is CAWNPGRHTDTQYF. The CDR3 nucleotides are TGTGCCTGGAACCCCGGCAGACACACAGATACGCAGTATTTT.

The chain couples TRBV19 to TRBJ1-5; a possible D gene is TRBD1 (5 bases). V shed 3 bases and J shed 0 bases, with 12 bases lying between them. CDR1 is LNHDA and CDR2 is SQIVND in the germline V gene (reference sequence). CDR3 length: 16 residues. The CDR3 protein is CASSIFQGISNQPQHF. In DNA form, the CDR3 reads TGTGCCAGTAGTATTTTTCAGGGAATTAGCAATCAGCCCCAGCATTTT.

The chain is built from TRBV29-1 and TRBJ2-1, with a weak D call TRBD1 (6 bases). The CDR3 contains 13 residues. In germline, CDR1 is SQVTM, CDR2 ANQGSEA. Trimming took 4 bases from V and 4 from J, leaving 11 bases between them. CDR3 amino acids: CSVARQGYNEQFF. CDR3 nucleotide sequence: TGCAGCGTTGCCCGGCAGGGGTACAATGAGCAGTTCTTC.

J is TRBJ2-1 and V is TRBV9, with 13 bases lining up with TRBD2. With 4 bases clipped from V and 9 bases from J, the junction kept 7 bases outside the gene matches. This CDR3 region has 15 residues. Germline V CDR1 and CDR2: SGDLS, YYNGEE. The CDR3 spells CASSKGLAGQGEQFF. The CDR3 DNA reads as TGTGCCAGCAGCAAGGGACTAGCGGGACAAGGTGAGCAGTTCTTC.

V gene TRBV6-5 combines with J gene TRBJ2-7, with D tentatively TRBD2 (6 bases). Germline CDR1 MNHEY, CDR2 SVGAGI. There are 15 residues in the CDR3. V was shortened by 1 base and J by 1 base, with 11 bases between the two germline ends. CDR3 protein: CASSYWSGLSYEQYF. The CDR3 nucleotides are TGTGCCAGCAGTTACTGGAGCGGGCTGTCCTACGAGCAGTACTTC.

The sample holds a few counts of this clone. This sequence joins TRBV7-9 and TRBJ1-1; D remains ambiguous. There are 13 residues in the CDR3. V lost 5 bases and J lost 4, with 11 bases in between. In germline, CDR1 is SEHNR, CDR2 FQNEAQ (reference sequence). Written as DNA, the CDR3 is TGTGCCAGCAGCCCCGGCGGCGGCACTGAAGCTTTCTTT. Translation gives CASSPGGGTEAFF.

The chain has TRBV2 and TRBJ1-2; D is uncertain. Trimming removed 6 bases at V and 3 bases at J, with 11 bases between. CDR1 and CDR2 (germline): SNHLY, FYNNEI. The CDR3 runs 13 residues. CDR3 sequence: CASSQIVDYGYTF. CDR3 nucleotide sequence: TGTGCCAGCAGCCAGATAGTCGACTATGGCTACACCTTC.

This chain connects TRBV6-1 to TRBJ1-2, with 10 positions matching TRBD1. The CDR3 sequence is 15 residues long. The trim removed 5 bases at V and 1 base at J, leaving 4 bases unmatched. The germline V gene has CDR1 MNHNS and CDR2 SASEGT. The CDR3 is CASSSRDRGNYGYTF. The CDR3 DNA follows: TGTGCCAGCAGTAGTCGGGACAGGGGTAACTATGGCTACACCTTC.

The chain links TRBV28 to TRBJ1-2, with D unresolved. Germline CDR1 is MDHEN and CDR2 is SYDVKM. The V end lost 3 bases, the J end lost 4 bases, and 12 bases lay between the germline ends. The CDR3 loop spans 14 amino acids. The CDR3 DNA sequence: TGTGCCAGCAGTTTGATACAGCCCTTCTATGGCTACACCTTC. Amino acids: CASSLIQPFYGYTF.

The chain links TRBV7-2 to TRBJ2-2; D is unclear. Per germline, CDR1 SGHTA and CDR2 FQGNSA. The CDR3 sequence is 14 residues long. Between the trimmed V and J ends, which lost 6 bases and 6 bases, there was a span of 14 bases. As DNA, the CDR3 is TGTGCCAGCAGTCCTCACTATGGCTCCGGGGAGCTGTTTTTT. The encoded protein is CASSPHYGSGELFF. Based on the CDR3 plus reference TRBV7-2 and TRBJ2-2, the full variable domain is GAGVSQSPSNKVTEKGKDVELRCDPISGHTALYWYRQSLGQGLEFLIYFQGNSAPDKSGLPSDRFSAERTGGSVSTLTIQRTQQEDSAVYLCASSPHYGSGELFFGEGSRLTVL.